These 27 T cell receptor beta chains came from one sample sequenced in a study of T cells in Graves' hyperthyroidism and ophthalmopathy. TCR beta CDR3 sequences were amplified from RNA transcripts. First-round RT-PCR of the TCR CDR3 relied on the HTBI primer set. TCRdb recomputed calls from the multiplex PCR reads with MiXCR, one row per CDR3 protein. The sample lists around 400,000 distinct CDR3 sequences, approximately 14% occurring once. Sequencing used blood. The origin of the receptors is a woman aged 55 to 70 with Graves' ophthalmopathy.

This clonotype has ten or more counts. One end of the junction is discordant with germline, which a read error may explain. This sequence joins TRBV20-1 and TRBJ1-6; D is possibly TRBD1 (5 bases). CDR3 length: 15 amino acids. The germline CDR1 and CDR2 sequences are DFQATT and SNEGSKA (reference sequence). For the CDR3, the DNA is TGCAGTGCAGCGGCTTTGGGACGTCCGGATTCGCCCCTCCACTTT. Translated, it gives CSAAALGRPDSPLHF.

This clonotype came up many times. The CDR3 here is CASSFIAGSTGELFF. The CDR3 region has the DNA TGCGCCAGCAGCTTTATAGCAGGGAGCACCGGGGAGCTGTTTTTT. The genes are TRBV5-1 and TRBJ2-2; TRBD1 or TRBD2 may be the D gene (5 bases each). Germline CDR1 is SGHRS and CDR2 is YFSETQ. This CDR3 is built from 15 residues. V was clipped by 2 bases and J by 4 bases, with 12 bases between them.

The chain employs TRBV19 and TRBJ2-7, with D perhaps TRBD2 (6 bases). V lost 3 bases to trimming and J lost 0 bases, with 12 bases between them. The CDR3 length is 15 residues. Germline CDR1 is LNHDA and CDR2 is SQIVND (reference sequence). The DNA for the CDR3 is TGTGCCAGTAGTATTCGGGCGGGGAGCTCCTACGAGCAGTACTTC. The encoded protein is CASSIRAGSSYEQYF.

This clonotype was seen many times. The CDR3, as DNA: TGTGCCAGCAGGGAACGGGATGAAGGGCAGTTCTTC. Protein sequence: CASRERDEGQFF. The chain has TRBV28 and TRBJ2-1, with D possibly being TRBD2 (5 bases). The V gene lost 6 bases and the J gene lost 12 bases, with 15 bases spanning the gap. This CDR3 is built from 12 residues. Germline V gene sequence: CDR1 MDHEN, CDR2 SYDVKM.

This chain links TRBV29-1 with TRBJ2-7, with 10 bases that match TRBD1. The trim removed 1 base at V and 7 bases at J, leaving 4 bases unmatched. Germline CDR1 and CDR2: SQVTM and ANQGSEA. The length of the CDR3 is 13 residues. CDR3 loop: CSVEGTGGREQYF. The CDR3 DNA follows: TGCAGCGTTGAAGGGACAGGGGGACGGGAGCAGTACTTC.

As DNA, the CDR3 is TGTGCCAGCTTAAAGGGGAACACTGAAGCTTTCTTT. This codes for CASLKGNTEAFF. This chain joins TRBV6-1 and TRBJ1-1; no firm D call. CDR1 and CDR2 (germline): MNHNS, SASEGT. The CDR3 length is 12 residues. The V end lost 8 bases, the J end lost 1 base, and 8 bases lay between the germline ends.

The rearrangement links TRBV7-2 to TRBJ2-7, with 10 bases aligning to TRBD1. V shed 5 bases and J 2 bases; nucleotides not matched to a gene: 9. This CDR3 is built from 16 residues. Germline CDR1 and CDR2: SGHTA and FQGNSA. The CDR3 DNA sequence: TGTGCCAGCAGCCCAGAGGGGACAGGGGACACCTACGAGCAGTACTTC. It encodes CASSPEGTGDTYEQYF.

This clonotype was seen repeatedly, ten times or more. The genes are TRBV3-1 and TRBJ2-7, with D possibly being TRBD1 (5 bases). Trimming cost V 10 bases and J 3 bases, with 13 bases left between them. The germline gives CDR1 LGHDT, CDR2 YNNKEL (reference sequence). The CDR3 is 12 residues long. In nucleotides, the CDR3 is TGTGCCACCGTCGACAGCCTCTACGAGCAGTACTTC. Protein sequence: CATVDSLYEQYF.

This clonotype was seen at least ten times. The genes are TRBV5-1 and TRBJ2-1; TRBD2 might be the D (6 bases). CDR1 is SGHRS and CDR2 is YFSETQ in the germline V gene. CDR3 length equals 13 residues. Deletions cut 6 bases from V and 6 bases from J, with 13 bases between. CDR3 DNA: TGCGCCAGCAACGGGGGAGCGGGCAATGAGCAGTTCTTC. It is translated as CASNGGAGNEQFF.

This clonotype was counted between two and nine times. The rearrangement joins TRBV3-1 to TRBJ2-3; 7 bases line up with TRBD2. The CDR3 length is 15 residues. CDR1 is LGHDT and CDR2 is YNNKEL in the germline V gene (reference sequence). Trimming cost V 4 bases and J 6 bases; bases outside gene matches: 10. CDR3 sequence: CASSRAPGGRDTQYF. The CDR3 region has the DNA TGTGCCAGCAGCCGGGCACCGGGAGGCCGGGATACGCAGTATTTT.

The gene calls are TRBV30 and TRBJ1-5; D is uncertain. The CDR3 is made up of 15 amino acids. V was clipped by 0 bases and J by 1 base, with 10 bases between them. The V gene's germline CDR1 is GTSNPN and CDR2 SVGIG (reference sequence). The CDR3 DNA is TGTGCCTGGAGTGTTGGCAGCTCGAGCAATCAGCCCCAGCATTTT. Its protein is CAWSVGSSSNQPQHF.

The sample holds many counts of this clonotype. V is TRBV29-1 and J is TRBJ2-5; D tentatively fits TRBD1 or TRBD2 (5 bases each). The CDR3 runs to 12 residues. The germline CDR1 and CDR2 sequences are SQVTM and ANQGSEA. Trimming left V 3 bases short and J 5 bases short, with 10 bases between. The CDR3 loop reads CSVDRGGETQYF. For the CDR3, the DNA is TGCAGCGTTGATAGGGGCGGGGAGACCCAGTACTTC.

The chain employs TRBV28 and TRBJ2-7; TRBD2 aligns across 10 bases. In germline, CDR1 is MDHEN, CDR2 SYDVKM. Trimming took 2 bases from V and 6 from J; bases not matched to a gene: 10. The CDR3 totals 16 residues. The chain's CDR3 is CASSLGPAGGPVEQYF. CDR3 nucleotide sequence: TGTGCCAGCAGTTTAGGGCCAGCGGGAGGGCCGGTCGAGCAGTACTTC.

The table lists this clonotype with many counts. J is TRBJ1-1 and V is TRBV27; the D gene is possibly TRBD1 (6 bases). The CDR3 covers 14 residues. The germline V and J ends were trimmed by 5 bases and 11 bases, with 21 bases remaining between them. CDR1 and CDR2 (germline): MNHEY, SMNVEV (reference sequence). CDR3 DNA: TGTGCCAGCAGTCCCCGACAGGCCGACTATGGGGCTTTCTTT. It translates to CASSPRQADYGAFF.

This clonotype was seen more than once but under ten times. This CDR3 is CASSLFGRQNQPQHF. In DNA, the CDR3 is TGTGCCAGCAGCTTATTTGGGAGGCAAAATCAGCCCCAGCATTTT. The chain is built from TRBV7-8 and TRBJ1-5; D is unclear. This CDR3 is 15 amino acids long. Per the germline V gene, CDR1 is SGHVS and CDR2 is FQNEAQ. Between the trimmed V and J ends, which lost 2 bases and 4 bases, there was a span of 12 bases.

This clonotype was seen a few times. This sequence joins TRBV12-3 or TRBV12-4 and TRBJ2-1; D is possibly TRBD2 (7 bases). The V and J ends lost 6 bases and 1 base respectively, with 19 bases between them. The CDR3 is 17 residues long. For the CDR3, the DNA is TGTGCCAGCAGCCCATGGGGGCGGGAGTCGTCCTACAATGAGCAGTTCTTC. Protein: CASSPWGRESSYNEQFF.

The V and J genes are TRBV24-1 and TRBJ2-5, with D perhaps being TRBD1 or TRBD2 (6 bases each). Trimming cost V 6 bases and J 4 bases, with 20 bases left between them. Germline V gene lookup returns CDR1 KGHDR and CDR2 SFDVKD. The CDR3 runs 16 residues. The CDR3 DNA follows: TGTGCCACCAGTTTAACGGGGGCTGGAACTTCAGAGACCCAGTACTTC. It is translated as CATSLTGAGTSETQYF.

This clonotype was found a few times. This chain uses TRBV9 with TRBJ2-7, with 8 bases fitting TRBD1. The CDR3 totals 16 residues. The germline gives CDR1 SGDLS, CDR2 YYNGEE. With V trimmed by 0 bases and J by 5 bases, 10 bases remained unmatched. The CDR3 region is CASSVGGQGLGDEQYF. The CDR3 region has the DNA TGTGCCAGCAGCGTAGGCGGACAGGGATTGGGTGACGAGCAGTACTTC.

CDR3 sequence reads: CSVDLQGQETQYF. Written as DNA, the CDR3 is TGCAGCGTTGACTTACAGGGCCAAGAGACCCAGTACTTC. The rearrangement links TRBV29-1 to TRBJ2-5, with D tentatively TRBD1 (6 bases). Trimming shortened V by 3 bases and J by 1 base, and 9 bases separated the two germline ends. CDR3 length equals 13 residues. The germline CDR1 and CDR2 sequences are SQVTM and ANQGSEA. The full variable domain, completed using reference TRBV29-1 and TRBJ2-5, is SAVISQKPSRDICQRGTSLTIQCQVDSQVTMMFWYRQQPGQSLTLIATANQGSEATYESGFVIDKFPISRPNLTFSTLTVSNMSPEDSSIYLCSVDLQGQETQYFGPGTRLLVL.

This clonotype was observed at least ten times. The gene calls are TRBV28 and TRBJ2-4; 9 bases map to TRBD1. This CDR3 spans 15 amino acids. V was clipped by 4 bases and J by 8 bases; unmatched bases: 9. The germline gives CDR1 MDHEN, CDR2 SYDVKM. The CDR3 reads CASSSPGTGLDIQYF. The CDR3 region has the DNA TGTGCCAGCAGTTCGCCCGGGACAGGGTTGGACATTCAGTACTTC.

In the case of this clonotype: A read error may be the cause here, since a much bigger clone is one base away. This rearrangement joins TRBV3-1 to TRBJ1-2; no reliable D call. The CDR3 is 11 residues long. Germline loops: CDR1 LGHDT, CDR2 YNNKEL (reference sequence). The CDR3 loop reads CASSENYSYTF. In DNA, the CDR3 is TGTGCCAGCAGTGAAAACTATAGCTACACCTTC.

In its sample, this clonotype was seen many times. The J gene is TRBJ2-2, the V gene TRBV24-1, with unresolved D. The V gene's germline CDR1 is KGHDR and CDR2 SFDVKD. CDR3 length equals 13 residues. V shed 7 bases and J shed 4 bases, with 9 bases lying between them. CDR3: CATSVGFTGELFF. DNA for the CDR3: TGTGCCACCAGCGTAGGGTTCACCGGGGAGCTGTTTTTT.

This clonotype was counted at least ten times. The V call is TRBV6-1, the J call TRBJ2-1; 7 nucleotides agree with TRBD2. The CDR3 runs 14 residues. The V segment lost 6 bases and the J segment 5 bases; nucleotides outside the gene matches: 7. CDR1 is MNHNS and CDR2 is SASEGT in the germline V gene. CDR3 amino acids: CASRRPSGDNEQFF. CDR3 DNA: TGTGCCAGCAGGCGGCCCAGCGGGGACAATGAGCAGTTCTTC.

Many counts were recorded for this clonotype. The CDR3 region is CASSFPGLAGVGEQFF. As DNA, the CDR3 is TGTGCCAGCAGTTTTCCGGGACTAGCGGGGGTGGGAGAGCAGTTCTTC. The rearrangement joins TRBV27 to TRBJ2-1; 14 bases align to TRBD2. The ends lost 3 bases at V and 10 bases at J; junction bases unmatched: 8. The CDR3 is made up of 16 amino acids. Per germline, CDR1 MNHEY and CDR2 SMNVEV (reference sequence).

Ten or more counts support this clonotype. The chain has TRBV28 and TRBJ1-2; D is unresolved. Trimming took off 5 bases at V and 7 bases at J, with 8 bases between the two ends. This CDR3 has 11 amino acids. Germline CDR1 is MDHEN and CDR2 is SYDVKM. CDR3 DNA: TGTGCCAGCAGTCCGCGGGGTGGCTACACCTTC. Translation: CASSPRGGYTF.

Many counts were recorded for this clonotype. This chain uses TRBV3-1 with TRBJ2-2; D is perhaps TRBD2 (6 bases). CDR1 and CDR2 from the germline V gene are LGHDT and YNNKEL (reference sequence). The CDR3 loop spans 14 amino acids. The ends were cut back, 6 bases at V and 2 bases at J, with 10 bases in the middle. In DNA form, the CDR3 reads TGTGCCAGCAGACCAGCGGGTAACACCGGGGAGCTGTTTTTT. Translated: CASRPAGNTGELFF. Using reference TRBV3-1 and TRBJ2-2 for the parts outside the CDR3, the full variable domain is DTAVSQTPKYLVTQMGNDKSIKCEQNLGHDTMYWYKQDSKKFLKIMFSYNNKELIINETVPNRFSPKSPDKAHLNLHINSLELGDSAVYFCASRPAGNTGELFFGEGSRLTVL.

This clonotype was counted only a few times. The chain has TRBV12-3 or TRBV12-4 and TRBJ1-2; TRBD1 might be the D (6 bases). The CDR3 spans 14 residues. V dropped 4 bases and J dropped 4 bases, with 13 bases sitting between them. CDR3: CASSWGQGFYGYTF. The CDR3 DNA sequence: TGTGCCAGCAGTTGGGGCCAGGGGTTCTATGGCTACACCTTC.